The present TCR beta chain was sequenced within a study of CD8+ T cells in alopecia areata. Study-level background: Tofacitinib administration to treated patients was oral, at 5 to 10 mg twice daily. Dosing with tofacitinib proceeded for 6 to 18 months, followed by 6 months off drug.

Per the germline V gene, CDR1 is MNHNS and CDR2 is SASEGT. The CDR3 runs 13 residues. V lost 5 bases to trimming and J lost 7 bases, with 12 bases between them. RNA extraction was followed by reverse transcription into cDNA, which acted as the sequencing template. TCRdb's copy holds only in-frame clones and misses some; the assay was immunoSEQ multiplex PCR. The sample contains more than 110,000 clones, about 60% of which appear only once. Both peripheral blood and punch biopsies of lesional scalp skin were obtained from patients who had alopecia areata. The material was CD4+ T cells sorted from blood, obtained at week 0. The clonotype comes from a human donor with alopecia areata. The V call is TRBV6-1, the J call TRBJ1-5, with a possible D match to TRBD1 (6 bases). CDR3 nucleotide sequence: TGTGCCAGCAGTTCAACACAGGGCCAGCCCCAGCATTTT. It is translated as CASSSTQGQPQHF.